The next 13 T cell receptor beta chains were all read from a single sample in a study of blood T cell repertoires in COVID-19. This table comes from immunoSEQ multiplex PCR, and its TCRdb copy is limited to in-frame clones, with some not included. Here the sample spans roughly 140,000 clones, about nine tenths being singletons. The sequenced material came from peripheral blood. These receptors originate from a man in his fifties with active or convalescent COVID-19.

The chain recombines TRBV10-2 with TRBJ2-5; 8 bases are a match to TRBD2. The germline gives CDR1 WSHSY, CDR2 SAAADI. The CDR3 is made up of 14 amino acids. With V trimmed by 5 bases and J by 5 bases, 7 bases remained unmatched. CDR3 DNA sequence: TGCGCCAGCAGTCCAGCGGGAGTTGAGGAGACCCAGTACTTC. Protein sequence: CASSPAGVEETQYF.

CDR3 in DNA: TGTGCCGGACAGAGGGGTCTGAACACTGAAGCTTTCTTT. This sequence encodes CAGQRGLNTEAFF. The chain employs TRBV2 and TRBJ1-1, with a tentative D call TRBD1 (6 bases). Trimming left V 11 bases short and J 0 bases short, with 13 bases between. The CDR3 is 13 amino acids. CDR1 and CDR2 from the germline V gene are SNHLY and FYNNEI.

This clone was recorded only once. The chain combines TRBV28 with TRBJ1-2; D not resolved. Germline assignment: CDR1 MDHEN and CDR2 SYDVKM. CDR3 length: 12 residues. V was clipped by 10 bases and J by 6 bases, with 15 bases between them. CDR3 DNA: TGTGCCATCCGAGGAAGTGGCGATGGCTACACCTTC. Residues: CAIRGSGDGYTF.

The chain carries TRBV6-5 and TRBJ2-7; TRBD1 might be the D (5 bases). With 0 bases removed from V and 2 bases from J, the gap between germline ends came to 11 bases. The CDR3 is made up of 15 amino acids. The V gene's germline CDR1 is MNHEY and CDR2 SVGAGI. The CDR3 sequence: CASSYSEDSTYEQYF. DNA of the CDR3: TGTGCCAGCAGTTACTCCGAAGACAGTACCTACGAGCAGTACTTC.

As concerns this clone: The identical CDR3 is also encoded by other nucleotide sequences in the sample. The chain recombines TRBV6-5 with TRBJ2-7, with 7 bases that match TRBD1. CDR3 length: 14 amino acids. Germline V CDR1 and CDR2: MNHEY, SVGAGI. Unmatched junction bases numbered 6, after V lost 5 bases and J lost 2 bases. Written as DNA, the CDR3 is TGTGCCAGCAGTCGCGGTCAGGGGGCCTACGAGCAGTACTTC. Its translation: CASSRGQGAYEQYF.

The J gene is TRBJ2-2, the V gene TRBV28, with 9 bases identical to TRBD2. The CDR3 runs 16 residues. J was trimmed by 4 bases and V by 3 bases; bases with no gene match: 6. CDR1 and CDR2 from the germline V gene are MDHEN and SYDVKM. CDR3 sequence reads: CASSFLSGRITGELFF. DNA for the CDR3: TGTGCCAGCAGTTTCCTAAGCGGGAGGATCACCGGGGAGCTGTTTTTT.

This chain connects TRBV29-1 to TRBJ1-4; D is uncertain. Trimming took 7 bases from V and 15 from J, leaving 27 bases between them. The germline gives CDR1 SQVTM, CDR2 ANQGSEA. CDR3 length: 14 residues. CDR3 amino acids: CSASLGRAHERVFF. The DNA of the CDR3 is TGCAGCGCTTCCTTAGGCAGAGCTCATGAACGGGTGTTTTTT. The full variable domain, with the rest looked up from reference TRBV29-1 and TRBJ1-4, is SAVISQKPSRDICQRGTSLTIQCQVDSQVTMMFWYRQQPGQSLTLIATANQGSEATYESGFVIDKFPISRPNLTFSTLTVSNMSPEDSSIYLCSASLGRAHERVFFGSGTQLSVL.

There are many counts of this clone. The chain uses TRBV4-3 and TRBJ1-2; 8 bases align to TRBD1. Trimming removed 2 bases from V and 1 base from J; junction bases left unmatched: 3. The CDR3 is 15 amino acids. Germline CDR1 and CDR2: LGHNA and YSLEER. For the CDR3, the DNA is TGCGCCAGCAGCCAACTACAGGGGGGTAACTATGGCTACACCTTC. Protein product: CASSQLQGGNYGYTF.

The chain recombines TRBV19 with TRBJ2-7, with TRBD1 matching over 7 bases. Germline-derived CDR1 and CDR2 are LNHDA and SQIVND (reference sequence). Trimming cost V 4 bases and J 2 bases; bases outside gene matches: 8. The length of the CDR3 is 15 residues. CDR3 residues: CASSNSGTVPYEQYF. CDR3 nucleotide sequence: TGTGCCAGTAGTAATTCCGGGACAGTCCCCTACGAGCAGTACTTC.

The chain carries TRBV5-5 and TRBJ2-3, with D possibly TRBD2 on 6 matching bases. V was pared by 0 bases and J by 4 bases, with 12 bases between. The germline V gene has CDR1 SGHKS and CDR2 YYEKEE (reference sequence). This CDR3 contains 15 residues. The chain's CDR3 is CASSLGTGVPDTQYF. CDR3 nucleotide sequence: TGTGCCAGCAGCTTGGGAACGGGAGTCCCAGATACGCAGTATTTT.

This chain joins TRBV7-8 and TRBJ2-7; 8 bases fit TRBD2. Germline CDR1 and CDR2: SGHVS and FQNEAQ. Trimming at V came to 3 bases and at J to 3 bases, leaving 10 bases not matched to a gene. The CDR3 consists of 16 residues. The CDR3 sequence: CASSLGSSGSSYEQYF. The CDR3 DNA follows: TGTGCCAGCAGCTTGGGTTCCAGCGGGAGTAGCTACGAGCAGTACTTC.

The gene calls are TRBV4-2 and TRBJ2-7; D possibly corresponds to TRBD2 (5 bases). CDR1 is LGHNA and CDR2 is YNFKEQ in the germline V gene. This CDR3 has 15 residues. V dropped 0 bases and J dropped 3 bases, with 12 bases sitting between them. This CDR3 reads CASSQEGRGIYEQYF. The DNA for the CDR3 is TGTGCCAGCAGCCAAGAAGGTAGAGGGATCTACGAGCAGTACTTC.

V gene TRBV28 combines with J gene TRBJ1-2, with 7 bases fitting TRBD1. Trimming took 2 bases from V and 7 from J; bases not matched to a gene: 7. Germline loops: CDR1 MDHEN, CDR2 SYDVKM. The CDR3 length is 14 residues. The CDR3 coding sequence is TGTGCCAGCAGTTTAGACAGGGCCCGGCGTGGCTACACCTTC. Encoded protein: CASSLDRARRGYTF.